This T cell receptor (beta chain) originates from a study of blood T cell repertoires in COVID-19. This CDR3 is 15 amino acids long. The germline V gene encodes CDR1 MDHEN and CDR2 SYDVKM. The junction had 10 bases not matched to a gene; V was cut back by 5 bases and J by 6 bases. The repertoire was sequenced with immunoSEQ multiplex PCR; TCRdb's copy has only in-frame clones and lacks some. The sample consists of approximately 260,000 clones, approximately 90% of them appearing once. Material for sequencing was PBMCs or T cells enriched from blood (not recorded which). The clonotype was recovered from a woman under 30 who had recovered from COVID-19. The V gene is TRBV28, the J gene TRBJ1-2, with 9 positions matching TRBD1. The DNA of the CDR3 is TGTGCCAGCAGTACCCGGGAAACAGGGGGCAATGGCTACACCTTC. Translation gives CASSTRETGGNGYTF.